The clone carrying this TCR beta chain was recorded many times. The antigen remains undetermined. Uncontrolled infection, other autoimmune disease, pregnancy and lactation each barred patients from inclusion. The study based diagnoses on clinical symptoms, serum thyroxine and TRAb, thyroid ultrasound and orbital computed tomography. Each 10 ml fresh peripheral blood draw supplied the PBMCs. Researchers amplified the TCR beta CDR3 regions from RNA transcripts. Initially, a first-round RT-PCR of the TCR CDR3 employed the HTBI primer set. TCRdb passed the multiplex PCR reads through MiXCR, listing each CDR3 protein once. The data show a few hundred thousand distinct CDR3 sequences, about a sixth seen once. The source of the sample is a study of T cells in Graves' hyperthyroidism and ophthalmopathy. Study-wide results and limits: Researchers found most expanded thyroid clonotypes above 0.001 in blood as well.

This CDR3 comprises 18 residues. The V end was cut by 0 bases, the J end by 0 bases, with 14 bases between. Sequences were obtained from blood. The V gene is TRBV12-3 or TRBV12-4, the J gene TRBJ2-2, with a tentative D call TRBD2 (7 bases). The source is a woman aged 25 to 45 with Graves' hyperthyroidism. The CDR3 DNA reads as TGTGCCAGCAGTTTAGCGCGGGGGCAATATGCGAACACCGGGGAGCTGTTTTTT. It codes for CASSLARGQYANTGELFF.